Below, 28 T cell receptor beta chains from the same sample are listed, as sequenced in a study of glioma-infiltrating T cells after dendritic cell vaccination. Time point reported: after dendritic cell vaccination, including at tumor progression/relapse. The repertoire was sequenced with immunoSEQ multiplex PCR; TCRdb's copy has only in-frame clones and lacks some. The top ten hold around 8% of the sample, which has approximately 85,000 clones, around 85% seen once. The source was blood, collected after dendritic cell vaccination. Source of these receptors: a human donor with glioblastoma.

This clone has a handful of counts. For the CDR3, the DNA is TGTGCCAGCACCTTTTACAATGAGCAGTTCTTC. Amino acids: CASTFYNEQFF. The chain links TRBV25-1 to TRBJ2-1, with D unresolved. Trimming shortened V by 7 bases and J by 4 bases, and 5 bases separated the two germline ends. CDR1 MGHDK and CDR2 SYGVNS come from the germline V gene. The CDR3 sequence is 11 residues long. Full variable domain (missing parts from reference TRBV25-1 and TRBJ2-1): EADIYQTPRYLVIGTGKKITLECSQTMGHDKMYWYQQDPGMELHLIHYSYGVNSTEKGDLSSESTVSRIRTEHFPLTLESARPSHTSQYLCASTFYNEQFFGPGTRLTVL.

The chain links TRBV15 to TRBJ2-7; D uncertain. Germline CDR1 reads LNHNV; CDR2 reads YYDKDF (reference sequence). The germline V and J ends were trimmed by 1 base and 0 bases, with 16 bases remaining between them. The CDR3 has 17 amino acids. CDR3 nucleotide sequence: TGTGCCACCAGCAGAGGACATGCTCCGCTGAGCTCCTACGAGCAGTACTTC. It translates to CATSRGHAPLSSYEQYF.

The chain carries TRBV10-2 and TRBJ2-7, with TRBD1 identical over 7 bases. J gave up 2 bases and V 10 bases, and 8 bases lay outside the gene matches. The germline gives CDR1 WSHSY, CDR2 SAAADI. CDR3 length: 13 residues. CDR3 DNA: TGCGCCACCTCCCCGGGACAGACCTACGAGCAGTACTTC. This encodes CATSPGQTYEQYF.

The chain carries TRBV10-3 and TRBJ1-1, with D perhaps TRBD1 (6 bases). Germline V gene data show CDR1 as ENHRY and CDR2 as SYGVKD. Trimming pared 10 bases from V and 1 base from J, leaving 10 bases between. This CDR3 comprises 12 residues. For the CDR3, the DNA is TGTGCCACTCAGACAGGGAACACTGAAGCTTTCTTT. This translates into CATQTGNTEAFF.

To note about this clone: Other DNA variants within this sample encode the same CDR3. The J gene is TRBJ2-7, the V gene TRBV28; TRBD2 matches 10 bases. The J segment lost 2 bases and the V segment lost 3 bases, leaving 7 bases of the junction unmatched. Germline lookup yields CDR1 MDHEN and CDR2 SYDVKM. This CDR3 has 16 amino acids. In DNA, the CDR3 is TGTGCCAGCAGTTTCTCACTAGCGGGACTAACCTACGAGCAGTACTTC. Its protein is CASSFSLAGLTYEQYF.

The CDR3 bases are TGTGCCAGCAGTTTCGACAGATACTATGGCTACACCTTC. It yields the protein CASSFDRYYGYTF. The chain joins TRBV28 to TRBJ1-2; D possibly corresponds to TRBD1 (5 bases). The V end was cut by 3 bases, the J end by 3 bases, with 8 bases between. The germline V gene has CDR1 MDHEN and CDR2 SYDVKM. The CDR3 sequence is 13 residues long.

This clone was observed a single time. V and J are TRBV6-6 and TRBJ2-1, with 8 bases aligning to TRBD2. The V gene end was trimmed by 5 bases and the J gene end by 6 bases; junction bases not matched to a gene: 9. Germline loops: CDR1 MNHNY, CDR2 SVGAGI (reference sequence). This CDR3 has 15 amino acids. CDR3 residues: CASSPPGGRFNEQFF. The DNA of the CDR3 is TGTGCCAGCAGTCCCCCGGGGGGGAGGTTCAATGAGCAGTTCTTC.

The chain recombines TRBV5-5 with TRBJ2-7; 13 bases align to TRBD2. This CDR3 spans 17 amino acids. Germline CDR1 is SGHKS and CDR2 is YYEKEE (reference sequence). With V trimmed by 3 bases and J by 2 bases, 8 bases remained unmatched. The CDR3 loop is CASSWAGTSGNPYEQYF. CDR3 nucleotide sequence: TGTGCCAGCAGCTGGGCCGGGACTAGCGGGAACCCCTACGAGCAGTACTTC.

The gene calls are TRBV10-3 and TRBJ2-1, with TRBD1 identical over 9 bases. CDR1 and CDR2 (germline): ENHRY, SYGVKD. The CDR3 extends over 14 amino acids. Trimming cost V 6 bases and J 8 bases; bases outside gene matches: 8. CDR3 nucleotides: TGTGCCATCAGGGGGACAGGGAGTTCCCATGAGCAGTTCTTC. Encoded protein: CAIRGTGSSHEQFF.

CDR3 bases: TGTGCCAGCAGTGAAGGGGTAGGGACTACTTACGAGCAGTACTTC. Its protein product is CASSEGVGTTYEQYF. The rearrangement links TRBV6-1 to TRBJ2-7; 7 bases fit TRBD2. This CDR3 spans 15 amino acids. V shed 1 base and J 4 bases; nucleotides not matched to a gene: 7. Per the germline V gene, CDR1 is MNHNS and CDR2 is SASEGT.

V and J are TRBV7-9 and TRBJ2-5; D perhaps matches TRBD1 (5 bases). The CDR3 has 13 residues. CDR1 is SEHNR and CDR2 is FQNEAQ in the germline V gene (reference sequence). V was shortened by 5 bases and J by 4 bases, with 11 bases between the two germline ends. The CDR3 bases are TGTGCCAGCAGCCCCAAGGGGCCAGAGACCCAGTACTTC. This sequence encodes CASSPKGPETQYF.

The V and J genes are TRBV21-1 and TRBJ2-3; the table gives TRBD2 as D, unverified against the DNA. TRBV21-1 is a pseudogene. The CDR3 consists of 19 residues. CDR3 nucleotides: TGTGCCAGCTGGGTTGGGACTAGCGGGACTCGAATGAGCACAGATACGCAGTATTTT. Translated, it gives CASWVGTSGTRMSTDTQYF.

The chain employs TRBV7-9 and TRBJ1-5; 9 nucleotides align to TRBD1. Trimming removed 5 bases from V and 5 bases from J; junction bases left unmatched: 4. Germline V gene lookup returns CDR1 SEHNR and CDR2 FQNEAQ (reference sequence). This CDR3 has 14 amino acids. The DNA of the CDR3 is TGTGCCAGCAGCGGGGACAGGGCGGATCAGCCCCAGCATTTT. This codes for CASSGDRADQPQHF.

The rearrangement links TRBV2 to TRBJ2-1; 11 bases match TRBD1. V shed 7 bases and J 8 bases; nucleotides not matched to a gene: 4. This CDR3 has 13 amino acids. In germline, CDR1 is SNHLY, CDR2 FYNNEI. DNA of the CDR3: TGTGCCAGCAAGGACAGGGGGCTCGATGAGCAGTTCTTC. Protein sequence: CASKDRGLDEQFF.

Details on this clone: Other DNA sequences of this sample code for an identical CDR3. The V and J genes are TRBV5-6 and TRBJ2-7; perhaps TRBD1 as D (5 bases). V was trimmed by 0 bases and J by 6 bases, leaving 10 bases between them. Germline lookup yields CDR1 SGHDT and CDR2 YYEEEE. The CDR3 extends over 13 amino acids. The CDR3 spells CASSLGTRSEQYF. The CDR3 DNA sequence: TGTGCCAGCAGCTTGGGGACACGCTCCGAGCAGTACTTC. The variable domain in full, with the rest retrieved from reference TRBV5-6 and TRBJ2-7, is DAGVTQSPTHLIKTRGQQVTLRCSPKSGHDTVSWYQQALGQGPQFIFQYYEEEERQRGNFPDRFSGHQFPNYSSELNVNALLLGDSALYLCASSLGTRSEQYFGPGTRLTVT.

CDR3 nucleotide sequence: TGTGCCAGCAGTTACGATAACAGGGGCTACGAGCAGTACTTC. This translates into CASSYDNRGYEQYF. The V call is TRBV6-5, the J call TRBJ2-7; 7 bases fit TRBD1. J lost 3 bases, V lost 2 bases, and 4 bases had no gene match. This CDR3 comprises 14 residues. Germline assignment: CDR1 MNHEY and CDR2 SVGAGI.

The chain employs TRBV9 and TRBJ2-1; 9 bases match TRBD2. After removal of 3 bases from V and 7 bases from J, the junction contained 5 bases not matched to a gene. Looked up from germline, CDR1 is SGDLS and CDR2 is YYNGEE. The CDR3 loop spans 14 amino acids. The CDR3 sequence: CASSAAGGGNEQFF. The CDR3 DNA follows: TGTGCCAGCAGCGCCGCGGGGGGGGGTAATGAGCAGTTCTTC.

The CDR3 sequence: CASSTVPREAFADTQYF. Written as DNA, the CDR3 is TGTGCCAGCAGCACGGTCCCACGGGAGGCTTTCGCAGATACGCAGTATTTT. V is TRBV7-2 and J is TRBJ2-3, with 7 bases identical to TRBD2. Germline assignment: CDR1 SGHTA and CDR2 FQGNSA. Trimming at V came to 5 bases and at J to 4 bases, leaving 15 bases not matched to a gene. This CDR3 has 17 residues.

CDR3 sequence reads: CASSYEGGTNTGELFF. The CDR3 bases are TGTGCCAGCAGTTACGAAGGAGGGACGAACACCGGGGAGCTGTTTTTT. The chain combines TRBV6-5 with TRBJ2-2, with D perhaps matching TRBD2 (6 bases). The CDR3 covers 16 residues. CDR1 MNHEY and CDR2 SVGAGI come from the germline V gene. V shed 2 bases and J shed 0 bases, with 10 bases lying between them.

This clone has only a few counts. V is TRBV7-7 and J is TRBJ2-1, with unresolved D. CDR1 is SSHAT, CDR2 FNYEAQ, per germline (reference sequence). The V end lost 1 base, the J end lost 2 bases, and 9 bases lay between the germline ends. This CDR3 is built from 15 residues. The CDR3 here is CASSLEVEAYNEQFF. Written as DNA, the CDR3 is TGTGCCAGCAGCTTAGAAGTAGAAGCCTACAATGAGCAGTTCTTC.

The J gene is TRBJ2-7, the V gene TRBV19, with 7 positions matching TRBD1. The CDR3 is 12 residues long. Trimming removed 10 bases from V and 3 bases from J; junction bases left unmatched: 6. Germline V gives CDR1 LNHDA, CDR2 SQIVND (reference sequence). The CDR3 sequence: CATATGLYEQYF. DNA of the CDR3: TGTGCCACCGCGACAGGGCTCTACGAGCAGTACTTC.

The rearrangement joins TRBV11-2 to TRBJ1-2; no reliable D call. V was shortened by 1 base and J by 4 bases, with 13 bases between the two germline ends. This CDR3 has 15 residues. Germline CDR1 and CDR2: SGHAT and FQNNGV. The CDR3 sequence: CASSLVVAGPYGYTF. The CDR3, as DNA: TGTGCCAGCAGCTTAGTAGTCGCAGGCCCCTATGGCTACACCTTC.

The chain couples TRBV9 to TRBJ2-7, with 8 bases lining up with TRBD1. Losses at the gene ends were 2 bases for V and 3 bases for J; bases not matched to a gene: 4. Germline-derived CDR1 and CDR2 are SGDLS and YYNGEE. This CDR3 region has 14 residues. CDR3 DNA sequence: TGTGCCAGCAGCGTTTCAGGGGGCTTCTACGAGCAGTACTTC. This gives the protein CASSVSGGFYEQYF.

The CDR3 bases are TGTGCCAGCACCTTCTCCCGGGGGGGCAATGAGCAGTTCTTC. Residues: CASTFSRGGNEQFF. The J gene is TRBJ2-1, the V gene TRBV7-9; TRBD2 matches at 8 bases. V lost 7 bases, J lost 6 bases, and 8 bases stayed unmatched. The CDR3 has 14 amino acids. The V gene's germline CDR1 is SEHNR and CDR2 FQNEAQ (reference sequence).

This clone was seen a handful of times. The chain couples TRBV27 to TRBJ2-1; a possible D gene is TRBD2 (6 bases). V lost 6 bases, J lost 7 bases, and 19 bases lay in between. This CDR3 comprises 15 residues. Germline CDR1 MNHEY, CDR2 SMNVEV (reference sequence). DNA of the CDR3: TGTGCCAGCAGACCCACTAGCTTGGGTGGAAATGAGCAGTTCTTC. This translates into CASRPTSLGGNEQFF.

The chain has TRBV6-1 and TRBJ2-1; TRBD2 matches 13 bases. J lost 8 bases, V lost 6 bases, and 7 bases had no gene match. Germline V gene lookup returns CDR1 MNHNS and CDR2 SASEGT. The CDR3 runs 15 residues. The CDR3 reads CASSATSGGAYEQFF. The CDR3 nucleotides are TGTGCCAGCAGCGCTACTAGCGGGGGGGCGTATGAGCAGTTCTTC.

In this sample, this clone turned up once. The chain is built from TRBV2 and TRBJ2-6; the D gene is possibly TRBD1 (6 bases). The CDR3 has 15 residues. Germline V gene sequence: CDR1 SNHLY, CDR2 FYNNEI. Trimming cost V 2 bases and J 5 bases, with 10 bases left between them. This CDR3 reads CASSELRDRANVLTF. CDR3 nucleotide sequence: TGTGCCAGCAGTGAATTGAGGGACAGGGCCAACGTCCTGACTTTC. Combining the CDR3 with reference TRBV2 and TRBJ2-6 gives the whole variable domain EPEVTQTPSHQVTQMGQEVILRCVPISNHLYFYWYRQILGQKVEFLVSFYNNEISEKSEIFDDQFSVERPDGSNFTLKIRSTKLEDSAMYFCASSELRDRANVLTFGAGSRLTVL.

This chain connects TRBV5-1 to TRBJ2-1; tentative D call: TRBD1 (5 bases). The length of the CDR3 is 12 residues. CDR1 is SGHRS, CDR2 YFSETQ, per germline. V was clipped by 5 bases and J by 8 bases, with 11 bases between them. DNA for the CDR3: TGCGCCAGCAGGCCCCAGGGTGATGAGCAGTTCTTC. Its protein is CASRPQGDEQFF.